The clone carrying this T cell receptor beta chain was recorded at least ten times. The sample comes from a study of response to subunit inactivated influenza vaccine. V dropped 5 bases and J dropped 2 bases, with 5 bases sitting between them. The CDR3 totals 12 residues. Germline values: CDR1 MNHNS, CDR2 SASEGT. TCRdb re-called the RT-PCR reads with MiXCR, one entry per CDR3 protein. The data contain 500,000 to 550,000 distinct CDR3 sequences, 20% to 25% of them singletons. These records were also assigned to another study, of T cells expressing NK-cell markers. From that second work: cDNA encoding TCR beta was synthesized via 5'RACE template switching incorporating UMIs. The share of CD8+ T cells held by dominant NKG2C+ clonotypes was about 1.0-7.5% in roughly 6 donors. Four of the donors also had these clonotypes leading their CD3+CD56-NKG2C+ fraction. Evidence did not settle whether expanded NKG2C+ T cell clones targeted HCMV.

The chain carries TRBV6-1 and TRBJ2-3; no reliable D call. The sequence came from a man between 45 and 60 years old who received an inactivated influenza vaccine. The material was CD4+ T cells sorted from PBMCs, obtained approximately 13 days after vaccination. CDR3 residues: CASSKNTDTQYF. The CDR3 DNA sequence: TGTGCCAGCAGTAAGAACACAGATACGCAGTATTTT.